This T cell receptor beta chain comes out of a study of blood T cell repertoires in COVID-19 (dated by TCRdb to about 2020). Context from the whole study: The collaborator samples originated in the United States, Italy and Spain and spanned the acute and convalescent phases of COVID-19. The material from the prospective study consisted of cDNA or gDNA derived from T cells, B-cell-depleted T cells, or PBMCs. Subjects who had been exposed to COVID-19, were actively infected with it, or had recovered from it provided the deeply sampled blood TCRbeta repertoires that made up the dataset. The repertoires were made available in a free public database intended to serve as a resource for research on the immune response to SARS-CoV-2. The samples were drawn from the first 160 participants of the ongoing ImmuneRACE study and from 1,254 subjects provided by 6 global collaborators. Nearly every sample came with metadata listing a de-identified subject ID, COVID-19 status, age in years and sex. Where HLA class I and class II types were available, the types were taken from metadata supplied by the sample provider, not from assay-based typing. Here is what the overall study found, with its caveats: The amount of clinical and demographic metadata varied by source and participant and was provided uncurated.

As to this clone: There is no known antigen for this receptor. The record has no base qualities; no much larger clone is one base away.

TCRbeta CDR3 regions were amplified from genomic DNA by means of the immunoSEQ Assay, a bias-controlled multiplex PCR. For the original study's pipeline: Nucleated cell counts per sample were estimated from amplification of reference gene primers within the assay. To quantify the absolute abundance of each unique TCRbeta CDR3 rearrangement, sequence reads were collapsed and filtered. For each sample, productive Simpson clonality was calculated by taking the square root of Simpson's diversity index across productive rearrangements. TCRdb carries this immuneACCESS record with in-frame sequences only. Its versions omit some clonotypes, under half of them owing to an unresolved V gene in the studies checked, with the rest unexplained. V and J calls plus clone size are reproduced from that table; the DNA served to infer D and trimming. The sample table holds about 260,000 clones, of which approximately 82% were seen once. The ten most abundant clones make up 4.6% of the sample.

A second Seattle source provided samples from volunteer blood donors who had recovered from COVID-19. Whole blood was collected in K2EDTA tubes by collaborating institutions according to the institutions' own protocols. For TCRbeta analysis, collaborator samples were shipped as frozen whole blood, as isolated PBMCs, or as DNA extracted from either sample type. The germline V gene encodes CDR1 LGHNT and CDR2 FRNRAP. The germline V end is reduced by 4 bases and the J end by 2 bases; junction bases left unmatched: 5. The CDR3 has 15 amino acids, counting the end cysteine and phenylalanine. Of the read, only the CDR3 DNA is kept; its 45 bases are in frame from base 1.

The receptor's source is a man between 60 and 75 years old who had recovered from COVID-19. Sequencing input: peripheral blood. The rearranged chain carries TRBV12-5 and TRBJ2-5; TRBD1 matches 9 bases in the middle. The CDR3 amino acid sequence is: CASGSGQGSQETQYF. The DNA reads TGTGCTAGTGGTTCAGGACAGGGGAGTCAAGAGACCCAGTACTTC.